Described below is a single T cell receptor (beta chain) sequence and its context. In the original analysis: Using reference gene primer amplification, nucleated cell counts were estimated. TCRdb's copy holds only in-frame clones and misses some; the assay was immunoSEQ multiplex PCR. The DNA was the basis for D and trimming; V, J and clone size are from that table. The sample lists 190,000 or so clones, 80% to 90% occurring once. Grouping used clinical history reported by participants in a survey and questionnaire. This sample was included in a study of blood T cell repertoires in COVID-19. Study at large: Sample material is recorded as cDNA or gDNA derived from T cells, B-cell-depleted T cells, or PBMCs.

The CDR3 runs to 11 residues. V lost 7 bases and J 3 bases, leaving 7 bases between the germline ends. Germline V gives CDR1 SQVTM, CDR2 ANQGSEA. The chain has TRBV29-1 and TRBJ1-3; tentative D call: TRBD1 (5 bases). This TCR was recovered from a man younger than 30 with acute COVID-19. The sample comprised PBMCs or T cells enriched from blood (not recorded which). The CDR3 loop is CSGGYGNTIYF. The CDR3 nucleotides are TGCAGCGGGGGCTATGGAAACACCATATATTTT.